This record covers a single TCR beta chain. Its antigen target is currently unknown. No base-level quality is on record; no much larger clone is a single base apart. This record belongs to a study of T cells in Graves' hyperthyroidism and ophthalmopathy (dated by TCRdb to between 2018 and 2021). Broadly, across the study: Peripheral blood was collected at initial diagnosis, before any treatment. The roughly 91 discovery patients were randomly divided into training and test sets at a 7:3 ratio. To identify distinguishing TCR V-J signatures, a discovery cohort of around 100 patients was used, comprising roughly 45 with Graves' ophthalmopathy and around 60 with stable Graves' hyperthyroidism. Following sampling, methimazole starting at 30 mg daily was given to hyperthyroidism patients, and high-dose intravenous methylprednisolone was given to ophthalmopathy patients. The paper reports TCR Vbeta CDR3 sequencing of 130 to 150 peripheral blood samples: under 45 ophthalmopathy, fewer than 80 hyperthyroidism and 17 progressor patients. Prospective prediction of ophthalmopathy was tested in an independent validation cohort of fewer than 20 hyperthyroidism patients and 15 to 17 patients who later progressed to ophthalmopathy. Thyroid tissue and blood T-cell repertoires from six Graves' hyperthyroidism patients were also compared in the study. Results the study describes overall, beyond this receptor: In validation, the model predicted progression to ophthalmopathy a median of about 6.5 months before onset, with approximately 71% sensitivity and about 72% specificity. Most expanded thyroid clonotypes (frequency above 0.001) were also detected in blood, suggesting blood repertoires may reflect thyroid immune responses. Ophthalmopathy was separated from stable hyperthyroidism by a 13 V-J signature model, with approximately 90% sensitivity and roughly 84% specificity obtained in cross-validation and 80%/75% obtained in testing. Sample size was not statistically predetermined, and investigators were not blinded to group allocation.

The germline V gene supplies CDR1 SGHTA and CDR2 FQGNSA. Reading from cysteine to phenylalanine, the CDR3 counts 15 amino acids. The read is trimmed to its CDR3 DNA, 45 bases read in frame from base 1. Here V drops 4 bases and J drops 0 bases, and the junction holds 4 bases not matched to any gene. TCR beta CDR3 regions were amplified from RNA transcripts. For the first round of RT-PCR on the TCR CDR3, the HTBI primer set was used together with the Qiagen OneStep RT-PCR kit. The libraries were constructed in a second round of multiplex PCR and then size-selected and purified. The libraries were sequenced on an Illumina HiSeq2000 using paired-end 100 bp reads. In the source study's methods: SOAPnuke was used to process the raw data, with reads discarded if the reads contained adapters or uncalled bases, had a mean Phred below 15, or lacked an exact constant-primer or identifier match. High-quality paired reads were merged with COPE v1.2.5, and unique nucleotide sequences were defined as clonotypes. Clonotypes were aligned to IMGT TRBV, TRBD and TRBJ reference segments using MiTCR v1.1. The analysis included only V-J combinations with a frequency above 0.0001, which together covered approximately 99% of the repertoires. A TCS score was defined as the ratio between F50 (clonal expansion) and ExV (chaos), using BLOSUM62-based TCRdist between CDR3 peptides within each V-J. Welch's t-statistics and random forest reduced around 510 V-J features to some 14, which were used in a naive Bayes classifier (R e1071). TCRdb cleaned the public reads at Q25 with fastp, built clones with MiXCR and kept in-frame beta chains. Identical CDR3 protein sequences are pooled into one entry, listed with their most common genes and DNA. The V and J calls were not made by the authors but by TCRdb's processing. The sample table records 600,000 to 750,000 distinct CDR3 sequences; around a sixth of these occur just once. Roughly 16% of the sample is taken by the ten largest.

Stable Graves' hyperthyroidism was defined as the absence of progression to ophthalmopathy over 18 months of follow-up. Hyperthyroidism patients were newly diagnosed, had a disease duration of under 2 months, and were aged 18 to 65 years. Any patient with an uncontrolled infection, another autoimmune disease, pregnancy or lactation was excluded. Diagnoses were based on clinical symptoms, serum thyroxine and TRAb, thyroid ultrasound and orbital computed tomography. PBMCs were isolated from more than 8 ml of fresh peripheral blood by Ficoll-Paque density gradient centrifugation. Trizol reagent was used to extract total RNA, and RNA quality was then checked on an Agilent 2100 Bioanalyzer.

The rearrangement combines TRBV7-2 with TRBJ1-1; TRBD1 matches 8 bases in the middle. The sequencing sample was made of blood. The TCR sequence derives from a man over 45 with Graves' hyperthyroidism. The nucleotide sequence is TGTGCCAGCAGCTCGACAGGGGTCCTGAACACTGAAGCTTTCTTT. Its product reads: CASSSTGVLNTEAFF.